What follows are 10 T cell receptor beta chains derived from one specimen sequenced in a study of blood T cell repertoires in COVID-19. Repertoires were generated with immunoSEQ multiplex PCR, while TCRdb's copy carries only in-frame clones and drops some. The sample consists of under 200,000 clones, 70% to 90% of them appearing once. The sequenced material came from peripheral blood. The receptors come from a woman in her seventies with acute or convalescent COVID-19.

The V and J genes are TRBV5-1 and TRBJ1-5; TRBD1 aligns across 7 bases. This CDR3 has 14 amino acids. The germline V gene encodes CDR1 SGHRS and CDR2 YFSETQ. V trimming: 5 bases; J trimming: 5 bases; junction bases outside the gene matches: 7. The CDR3 nucleotides read TGCGCCAGCAGTCCCGGGGACAGCGATCAGCCCCAGCATTTT. This encodes CASSPGDSDQPQHF.

The rearrangement links TRBV2 to TRBJ2-5; 10 bases fit TRBD2. The germline CDR1 and CDR2 sequences are SNHLY and FYNNEI. The CDR3 covers 13 residues. Losses at the gene ends were 8 bases for V and 3 bases for J; bases not matched to a gene: 3. CDR3 region: CASGSGGEETQYF. The CDR3 nucleotides read TGTGCCAGCGGAAGCGGGGGGGAAGAGACCCAGTACTTC.

This sequence joins TRBV6-5 and TRBJ1-4; D unresolved. The CDR3 sequence is 16 residues long. The germline V and J ends were trimmed by 2 bases and 4 bases, with 14 bases remaining between them. Germline V gene sequence: CDR1 MNHEY, CDR2 SVGAGI. The CDR3: CASSYRPRGNNEKLFF. Written as DNA, the CDR3 is TGTGCCAGCAGTTACCGACCTCGAGGCAATAATGAAAAACTGTTTTTT.

The V call is TRBV9, the J call TRBJ1-6; maybe TRBD1 (5 bases). The CDR3 sequence is 17 residues long. V gave up 4 bases and J gave up 0 bases, with 14 bases separating them. The germline gives CDR1 SGDLS, CDR2 YYNGEE. The DNA for the CDR3 is TGTGCCAGCAGCCTGGGGCCTATCAGCTCCTATAATTCACCCCTCCACTTT. Translating gives CASSLGPISSYNSPLHF. Using reference TRBV9 and TRBJ1-6 for the parts outside the CDR3, the full variable domain is DSGVTQTPKHLITATGQRVTLRCSPRSGDLSVYWYQQSLDQGLQFLIQYYNGEERAKGNILERFSAQQFPDLHSELNLSSLELGDSALYFCASSLGPISSYNSPLHFGNGTRLTVT.

This clone was found a few times. V and J are TRBV19 and TRBJ1-2; a weak D match, TRBD1 (6 bases). Germline CDR1 is LNHDA and CDR2 is SQIVND (reference sequence). The CDR3 has 14 amino acids. V lost 6 bases and J lost 4, with 15 bases in between. The CDR3 loop reads CASSPEDSGYGYTF. CDR3 DNA sequence: TGTGCCAGTAGCCCAGAGGACAGCGGCTATGGCTACACCTTC.

The V and J genes are TRBV28 and TRBJ1-2, with TRBD1 identical over 8 bases. After removal of 5 bases from V and 10 bases from J, the junction contained 9 bases not matched to a gene. In germline, CDR1 is MDHEN, CDR2 SYDVKM. This CDR3 comprises 13 residues. CDR3 sequence reads: CASSTGTGIVYTF. CDR3 bases: TGTGCCAGCAGTACCGGGACAGGAATAGTCTACACCTTC.

The chain joins TRBV5-1 to TRBJ1-1; a weak D match, TRBD1 (6 bases). Germline CDR1 reads SGHRS; CDR2 reads YFSETQ. This CDR3 region has 14 residues. V lost 4 bases to trimming and J lost 4 bases, with 14 bases between them. The DNA for the CDR3 is TGCGCCAGCAGCCGCTTAGGGGGTGGCACTGAAGCTTTCTTT. Protein sequence: CASSRLGGGTEAFF.

The V gene is TRBV18, the J gene TRBJ2-1, with a weak D call TRBD2 (5 bases). Trimming took 1 base from V and 0 from J, leaving 10 bases between them. The germline CDR1 and CDR2 sequences are KGHSH and LQKENI. The CDR3 consists of 16 residues. The CDR3 nucleotides read TGTGCCAGCTCACCACAGATGGGGAGCTCCTACAATGAGCAGTTCTTC. This translates into CASSPQMGSSYNEQFF.

The chain links TRBV10-2 to TRBJ2-1; D unresolved. Looked up from germline, CDR1 is WSHSY and CDR2 is SAAADI. CDR3 size: 16 residues. The V end lost 6 bases, the J end lost 4 bases, and 19 bases lay between the germline ends. The CDR3 protein is CASRENTNLFYNEQFF. The CDR3 nucleotides read TGCGCCAGCAGAGAGAACACCAATCTTTTTTACAATGAGCAGTTCTTC.

The J gene is TRBJ2-5, the V gene TRBV7-2; maybe TRBD1 (6 bases). The germline gives CDR1 SGHTA, CDR2 FQGNSA. The CDR3 length is 14 residues. Trimming cost V 6 bases and J 4 bases, with 15 bases left between them. The CDR3 region has the DNA TGTGCCAGCAGTTTTACAGGGAAATTAGAGACCCAGTACTTC. This translates into CASSFTGKLETQYF.